This T cell receptor beta chain was captured in a study of shared clonotypes between healthy human individuals. The investigators split CD4+ cells into a CD45RA+ naive subset and a CD45RA-negative memory subset. With 2 bases removed from V and 2 bases from J, the gap between germline ends came to 12 bases. Germline V gives CDR1 MDHEN, CDR2 SYDVKM. The CDR3 has 15 residues. General study findings and limits: Roughly 5% of naive CD4 clonotypes were common to a few donors.

Turning to this clone: What it binds is unknown.

Clones were sequenced by immunoSEQ multiplex PCR, and TCRdb holds only the in-frame ones, with some missing. The sample records approximately 180,000 clones, approximately 92% being singletons. The chain employs TRBV28 and TRBJ1-1; no reliable D call. The sequence came from a woman younger than 45 in good health. Sequenced sample: naive CD4+ T cells sorted from blood. The subset is: CD45RA+ positively selected. The CDR3 sequence is CASSLGYALNTEAFF. The CDR3 nucleotides are TGTGCCAGCAGTTTAGGGTACGCCCTAAACACTGAAGCTTTCTTT.